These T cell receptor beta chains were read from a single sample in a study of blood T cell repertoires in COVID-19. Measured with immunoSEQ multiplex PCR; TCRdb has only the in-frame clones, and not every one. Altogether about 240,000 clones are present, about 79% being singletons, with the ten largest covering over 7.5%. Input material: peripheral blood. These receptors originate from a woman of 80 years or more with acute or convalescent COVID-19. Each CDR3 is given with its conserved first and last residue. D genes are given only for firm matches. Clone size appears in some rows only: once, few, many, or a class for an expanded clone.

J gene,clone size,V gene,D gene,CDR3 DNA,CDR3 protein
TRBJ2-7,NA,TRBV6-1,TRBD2,TGTGCCAGCAGTGAAGTGCCTAGCGGGGGTTTGTACGAGCAGTACTTC,CASSEVPSGGLYEQYF
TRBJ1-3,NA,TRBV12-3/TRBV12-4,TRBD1,TGTGCCAGCAGCCCCGGGACAGGGTACACCATATATTTT,CASSPGTGYTIYF
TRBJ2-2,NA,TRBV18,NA,TGTGCCAGCTCACCAAGGGGCTACGGCGGGGAGCTGTTTTTT,CASSPRGYGGELFF
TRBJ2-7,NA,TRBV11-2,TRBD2,TGTGCCAGCAGCTTGGCTAGCGGGGGGATCTACGAGCAGTACTTC,CASSLASGGIYEQYF
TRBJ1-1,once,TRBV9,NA,TGTGCCAGCAGCGTAGGTCCGGATAGCCGAAACACTGAAGCTTTCTTT,CASSVGPDSRNTEAFF
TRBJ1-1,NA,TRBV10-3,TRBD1,TGTGCCATCAGTGGGCCAGGGGGCAATTTGAACACTGAAGCTTTCTTT,CAISGPGGNLNTEAFF
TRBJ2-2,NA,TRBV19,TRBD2,TGTGCCAGTGGGGGGGATTCACCGGGAACGTCCCCCCTTCGGGAGCTGTTTTTT,CASGGDSPGTSPLRELFF
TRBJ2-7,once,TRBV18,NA,TGTGCCAGCTCACATGGACAGACCCCGGGCGAGCAGTACTTC,CASSHGQTPGEQYF
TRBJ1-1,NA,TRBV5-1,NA,TGCGCCAGCAGCTGGCAAGGGGTGATGAACACTGAAGCTTTCTTT,CASSWQGVMNTEAFF
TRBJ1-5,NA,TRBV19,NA,TGTGCCAGTAGTACTAAGGGGGATCGCAATCAGCCCCAGCATTTT,CASSTKGDRNQPQHF
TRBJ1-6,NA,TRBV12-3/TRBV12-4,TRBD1,TGTGCCAGCACCAACAGGGGGAATTCACCCCTCCACTTT,CASTNRGNSPLHF
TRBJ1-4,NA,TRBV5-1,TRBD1,TGCGCCAGCAGCCCGGGACAGGGGAGTAATGAAAAACTGTTTTTT,CASSPGQGSNEKLFF
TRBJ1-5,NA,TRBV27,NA,TGTGCCAGTAAAATCGGGCCCGGGGGTCAGCCCCAGCATTTT,CASKIGPGGQPQHF
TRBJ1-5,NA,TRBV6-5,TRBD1,TGTGCCAGCAGGACAGGGGGACACGGCAATCAGCCCCAGCATTTT,CASRTGGHGNQPQHF
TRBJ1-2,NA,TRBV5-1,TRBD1,TGCGCCAGCAGCTTGGCCCTTTTAGACAGGGGGCTCTATGGCTACACCTTC,CASSLALLDRGLYGYTF
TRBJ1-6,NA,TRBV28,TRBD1,TGTGCCAGCACCGGACAGGGAAATTCACCCCTCCACTTT,CASTGQGNSPLHF
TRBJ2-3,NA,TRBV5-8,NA,TGTGCCAGCAGCTGGAGCGGGAGCACAGATACGCAGTATTTT,CASSWSGSTDTQYF
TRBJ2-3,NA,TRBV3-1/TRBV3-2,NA,TGTGCCAGCAGCCAAGAGGGGACTCCCCCACTCTTT,CASSQEGTPPLF
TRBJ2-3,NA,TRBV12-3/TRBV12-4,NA,TGTGCCAGCAGTACTACCGCTTATACGCAGTATTTT,CASSTTAYTQYF
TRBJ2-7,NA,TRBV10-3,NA,TGTGCCATCAGTGTCGGGCAGGGGAATTACGAGCAGTACTTC,CAISVGQGNYEQYF
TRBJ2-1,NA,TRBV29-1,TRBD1,TGCAGCGTTTTGGGACAGGGCGGCAATGAGCAGTTCTTC,CSVLGQGGNEQFF
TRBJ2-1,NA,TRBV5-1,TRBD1,TGCGCCAGCAGCTTGGCGGTGCAGGGGGCAGGCAATGAGCAGTTCTTC,CASSLAVQGAGNEQFF
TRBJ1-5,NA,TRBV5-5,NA,TGTGCCAGCAGCTTAGGAGTTAGCAATCAGCCCCAGCATTTT,CASSLGVSNQPQHF
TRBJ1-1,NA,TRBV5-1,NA,TGCGCCAGCAGCACCTCCGGGACAAGGAACACTGAAGCTTTCTTT,CASSTSGTRNTEAFF